Presented here are 21 T cell receptor beta chains from one specimen sequenced in a study of blood T cell repertoires in COVID-19. The table came from immunoSEQ multiplex PCR; TCRdb's copy has only in-frame clones and leaves some out. The sample has roughly 340,000 clones, about 89% seen once. What was sequenced was peripheral blood. All receptors derive from a woman in her twenties or thirties with COVID-19, enrolled during active disease.

This chain links TRBV28 with TRBJ2-3; 7 nucleotides line up with TRBD2. The CDR3 length is 13 residues. V lost 9 bases to trimming and J lost 0 bases; unmatched junction nucleotides: 3. Germline V gene data show CDR1 as MDHEN and CDR2 as SYDVKM. The CDR3 is CASGGGSTDTQYF. Here the CDR3 DNA reads TGTGCCAGTGGGGGGGGAAGCACAGATACGCAGTATTTT.

This clone was picked up a small number of times. The J gene is TRBJ1-1, the V gene TRBV19, with D uncertain. This CDR3 is 12 amino acids long. V gave up 5 bases and J gave up 1 base, with 5 bases separating them. The germline V gene encodes CDR1 LNHDA and CDR2 SQIVND (reference sequence). The CDR3 DNA reads TGTGCCAGTAGTGCAGAGAACACTGAAGCTTTCTTT. Translation gives CASSAENTEAFF.

The J gene is TRBJ2-2, the V gene TRBV7-9; 13 bases match TRBD2. V shed 5 bases and J 6 bases; nucleotides not matched to a gene: 12. Germline V lookup: CDR1 SEHNR, CDR2 FQNEAQ (reference sequence). CDR3 length: 18 residues. This CDR3 is CASSPRGGLAGFAGELFF. In DNA form, the CDR3 reads TGTGCCAGCAGCCCCAGGGGGGGACTAGCGGGATTTGCCGGGGAGCTGTTTTTT. The full variable domain, its missing parts supplied by reference TRBV7-9 and TRBJ2-2, is DTGVSQNPRHKITKRGQNVTFRCDPISEHNRLYWYRQTLGQGPEFLTYFQNEAQLEKSRLLSDRFSAERPKGSFSTLEIQRTEQGDSAMYLCASSPRGGLAGFAGELFFGEGSRLTVL.

The CDR3 protein is CASSRGSTYEQYF. CDR3 nucleotide sequence: TGTGCCAGCAGCCGCGGTAGCACCTACGAGCAGTACTTC. The chain employs TRBV27 and TRBJ2-7; unclear D gene. Looked up from germline, CDR1 is MNHEY and CDR2 is SMNVEV (reference sequence). The ends were cut back, 6 bases at V and 2 bases at J, with 11 bases in the middle. The CDR3 runs 13 residues.

The chain recombines TRBV21-1 with TRBJ2-3; the table calls TRBD1, which could not be checked here. TRBV21-1 is listed as a pseudogene. This CDR3 has 15 amino acids. The CDR3 coding sequence is TGTGCCAGCAGCGGTACCCGGGACAGTACAGATACGCAGTATTTT. Its protein is CASSGTRDSTDTQYF.

The chain has TRBV19 and TRBJ2-1; 8 bases are shared with TRBD2. Unmatched junction bases numbered 10, after V lost 6 bases and J lost 3 bases. Germline V lookup: CDR1 LNHDA, CDR2 SQIVND (reference sequence). This CDR3 is 16 amino acids long. The CDR3 DNA reads TGTGCCAGTAGAGCCCCCCCTAGCGGGTACTACAATGAGCAGTTCTTC. Its protein product is CASRAPPSGYYNEQFF.

The chain recombines TRBV10-3 with TRBJ2-3, with 9 bases that match TRBD2. The V segment lost 0 bases and the J segment 2 bases; nucleotides outside the gene matches: 6. This CDR3 region has 17 residues. Per the germline V gene, CDR1 is ENHRY and CDR2 is SYGVKD. In nucleotides, the CDR3 is TGTGCCATCAGTGAGTCTGGACTAGCGAGAAACACAGATACGCAGTATTTT. It yields the protein CAISESGLARNTDTQYF.

V and J are TRBV7-9 and TRBJ1-5, with D perhaps matching TRBD1 (5 bases). This CDR3 has 16 amino acids. The germline V gene encodes CDR1 SEHNR and CDR2 FQNEAQ (reference sequence). With 4 bases removed from V and 2 bases from J, the gap between germline ends came to 15 bases. The CDR3 protein is CASSSHGREGNQPQHF. CDR3 nucleotide sequence: TGTGCCAGCAGCTCCCATGGCAGGGAGGGCAATCAGCCCCAGCATTTT. Supplemented by reference TRBV7-9 and TRBJ1-5, the full variable domain reads DTGVSQNPRHKITKRGQNVTFRCDPISEHNRLYWYRQTLGQGPEFLTYFQNEAQLEKSRLLSDRFSAERPKGSFSTLEIQRTEQGDSAMYLCASSSHGREGNQPQHFGDGTRLSIL.

This clone has a single count. The chain links TRBV4-3 to TRBJ2-3, with D possibly matching TRBD1 (5 bases). Germline V gene lookup returns CDR1 LGHNA and CDR2 YSLEER. Trimming cost V 6 bases and J 3 bases, with 7 bases left between them. The CDR3 runs 12 residues. CDR3 coding DNA: TGCGCCAGCAGGGACAAGACAGATACGCAGTATTTT. This codes for CASRDKTDTQYF.

This clone has more than one count but fewer than ten. V usage is TRBV2 and J usage is TRBJ2-2, with 7 bases lining up with TRBD1. The CDR3 sequence is 16 residues long. With 1 base clipped from V and 1 base from J, the junction kept 3 bases outside the gene matches. CDR1 is SNHLY and CDR2 is FYNNEI in the germline V gene. The CDR3 spells CASSEVGTENTGELFF. The CDR3 coding sequence is TGTGCCAGCAGTGAAGTTGGGACAGAGAACACCGGGGAGCTGTTTTTT.

This rearrangement joins TRBV7-9 to TRBJ2-2; D is perhaps TRBD1 (5 bases). The CDR3 length is 12 residues. Trimming left V 11 bases short and J 9 bases short, with 16 bases between. Germline V CDR1 and CDR2: SEHNR, FQNEAQ (reference sequence). CDR3: CAPSVGARELFF. CDR3 bases: TGTGCCCCTTCCGTAGGGGCTCGGGAGCTGTTTTTT.

This clone was observed a single time. The chain has TRBV5-6 and TRBJ2-5; 7 nucleotides line up with TRBD2. Germline CDR1 and CDR2: SGHDT and YYEEEE. The CDR3 spans 15 residues. V dropped 0 bases and J dropped 2; count of bases not matched to a gene: 4. CDR3 DNA sequence: TGTGCCAGCAGCTTGGTGGCTAGCGGACAAGAGACCCAGTACTTC. It specifies CASSLVASGQETQYF. Using reference TRBV5-6 and TRBJ2-5 for the parts outside the CDR3, the full variable domain is DAGVTQSPTHLIKTRGQQVTLRCSPKSGHDTVSWYQQALGQGPQFIFQYYEEEERQRGNFPDRFSGHQFPNYSSELNVNALLLGDSALYLCASSLVASGQETQYFGPGTRLLVL.

The rearrangement uses TRBV24-1 and TRBJ2-1, with 13 bases identical to TRBD2. Germline V gene data show CDR1 as KGHDR and CDR2 as SFDVKD. With 3 bases clipped from V and 15 bases from J, the junction kept 7 bases outside the gene matches. The CDR3 consists of 14 residues. The CDR3 loop is CATSDQGLAGPLFF. For the CDR3, the DNA is TGTGCCACCAGTGATCAGGGACTAGCGGGACCATTGTTCTTC.

The chain employs TRBV4-2 and TRBJ1-2; 11 bases line up with TRBD1. The CDR3 length is 15 residues. CDR1 LGHNA and CDR2 YNFKEQ come from the germline V gene. Germline trimming cut 6 bases from V and 7 bases from J; bases unmatched to any gene: 10. The CDR3 coding sequence is TGTGCCAGCAGTCCAACGGACAGGGGGCTTTCTGGCTACACCTTC. Translating it yields CASSPTDRGLSGYTF.

This clone showed up just a few times. The chain combines TRBV19 with TRBJ2-1; the match to TRBD1 covers 8 bases. V dropped 5 bases and J dropped 4; count of bases not matched to a gene: 10. The germline CDR1 and CDR2 sequences are LNHDA and SQIVND (reference sequence). The CDR3 consists of 16 residues. The DNA of the CDR3 is TGTGCCAGTAGTTCTTCGCAGGGGGCCCCTTACAATGAGCAGTTCTTC. Its protein is CASSSSQGAPYNEQFF.

The rearrangement joins TRBV28 to TRBJ1-4; the D is unclear. Trimming shortened V by 5 bases and J by 5 bases, and 15 bases separated the two germline ends. Germline V gives CDR1 MDHEN, CDR2 SYDVKM. This CDR3 is built from 15 residues. Here the CDR3 reads CASSPYRTQNEKLFF. The CDR3 bases are TGTGCCAGCAGTCCCTACAGAACCCAAAATGAAAAACTGTTTTTT.

This sequence joins TRBV5-1 and TRBJ1-6; 8 nucleotides agree with TRBD1. This CDR3 has 15 amino acids. CDR1 is SGHRS, CDR2 YFSETQ, per germline. V lost 2 bases, J lost 6 bases, and 4 bases stayed unmatched. The CDR3 protein is CASSLQGVANSPLHF. In DNA form, the CDR3 reads TGCGCCAGCAGCTTACAGGGGGTGGCTAATTCACCCCTCCACTTT.

The chain recombines TRBV7-6 with TRBJ2-1; a weak D match, TRBD2 (6 bases). The CDR3 loop spans 16 amino acids. V lost 0 bases to trimming and J lost 9 bases, with 18 bases between them. Looked up from germline, CDR1 is SGHVS and CDR2 is FNYEAQ. This CDR3 reads CASSLADRELGGEQFF. CDR3 sequence (DNA): TGTGCCAGCAGCTTAGCGGATCGGGAGCTTGGTGGTGAGCAGTTCTTC.

The V call is TRBV27, the J call TRBJ2-1; D perhaps matches TRBD2 (6 bases). This CDR3 comprises 18 residues. In germline, CDR1 is MNHEY, CDR2 SMNVEV (reference sequence). V was clipped by 4 bases and J by 3 bases, with 22 bases between them. CDR3 residues: CASSSGPGGRESYNEQFF. CDR3 DNA sequence: TGTGCCAGCAGTTCGGGTCCCGGAGGACGGGAGAGCTACAATGAGCAGTTCTTC.

The chain links TRBV19 to TRBJ2-2; 12 bases align to TRBD2. This CDR3 has 16 amino acids. V lost 3 bases to trimming and J lost 1 base; unmatched junction nucleotides: 0. From germline, CDR1 is LNHDA and CDR2 SQIVND (reference sequence). In DNA, the CDR3 is TGTGCCAGTAGTATGGGACTAGCGGGGAACACCGGGGAGCTGTTTTTT. Residues: CASSMGLAGNTGELFF.

The V and J genes are TRBV5-6 and TRBJ1-2, with D possibly being TRBD1 (6 bases). Trimming took 4 bases from V and 0 from J, leaving 16 bases between them. Germline CDR1 is SGHDT and CDR2 is YYEEEE. This CDR3 spans 16 amino acids. The CDR3 is CASSRNADRANYGYTF. DNA for the CDR3: TGTGCCAGCAGCCGGAACGCGGACAGAGCTAACTATGGCTACACCTTC.